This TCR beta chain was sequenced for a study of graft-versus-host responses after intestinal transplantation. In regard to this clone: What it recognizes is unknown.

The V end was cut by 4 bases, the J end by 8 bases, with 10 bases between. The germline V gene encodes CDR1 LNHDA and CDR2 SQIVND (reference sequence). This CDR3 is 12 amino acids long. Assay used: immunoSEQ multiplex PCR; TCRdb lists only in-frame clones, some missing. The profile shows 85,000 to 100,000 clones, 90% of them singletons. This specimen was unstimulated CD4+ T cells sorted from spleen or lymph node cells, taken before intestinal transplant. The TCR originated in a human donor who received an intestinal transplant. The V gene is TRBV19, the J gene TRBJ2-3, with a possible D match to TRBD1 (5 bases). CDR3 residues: CASSNRLGTQYF. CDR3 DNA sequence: TGTGCCAGTAGTAACAGGTTGGGTACGCAGTATTTT.